Listed here are 29 T cell receptor beta chains from one sample, sequenced in a study of blood T cell repertoires in COVID-19. Assay used: immunoSEQ multiplex PCR; TCRdb lists only in-frame clones, some missing. The sample lists under 300,000 clones, 89% occurring once. Sample: peripheral blood. The receptor source for this set is a man between 45 and 60 years old with acute or convalescent COVID-19.

The chain links TRBV5-8 to TRBJ2-5; 8 positions agree with TRBD1. With 7 bases clipped from V and 2 bases from J, the junction kept 4 bases outside the gene matches. The CDR3 contains 13 residues. The V gene's germline CDR1 is SGHTS and CDR2 YDEGEE. CDR3 loop: CASLRGLQETQYF. The CDR3 DNA reads TGTGCCAGCCTCAGGGGGCTACAAGAGACCCAGTACTTC.

This clone came up once. This chain uses TRBV25-1 with TRBJ1-1, with D unresolved. Germline values: CDR1 MGHDK, CDR2 SYGVNS. Trimming shortened V by 6 bases and J by 1 base, and 9 bases separated the two germline ends. The CDR3 consists of 13 residues. The CDR3 reads CASSGNGNTEAFF. The CDR3 bases are TGTGCCAGCAGCGGGAATGGGAACACTGAAGCTTTCTTT.

The chain combines TRBV6-5 with TRBJ2-7, with D tentatively TRBD1 (6 bases). Per the germline V gene, CDR1 is MNHEY and CDR2 is SVGAGI. Trimming removed 6 bases from V and 5 bases from J, with 14 bases in between. CDR3 length: 13 residues. The CDR3 protein is CASRWGQSDEQYF. DNA for the CDR3: TGTGCCAGCAGGTGGGGGCAGAGCGACGAGCAGTACTTC.

This chain uses TRBV6-5 with TRBJ1-2, with 8 nucleotides matching TRBD1. From germline, CDR1 is MNHEY and CDR2 SVGAGI. This CDR3 has 14 residues. The J segment lost 5 bases and the V segment lost 7 bases, leaving 9 bases of the junction unmatched. The CDR3: CASNPGQEGYGYTF. CDR3 coding DNA: TGTGCCAGCAATCCGGGACAGGAGGGGTATGGCTACACCTTC.

The chain employs TRBV3-1 (or the pseudogene TRBV3-2) and TRBJ2-5, with D perhaps TRBD1 (5 bases). Germline assignment: CDR1 LGHDT and CDR2 YNNKEL (reference sequence). V lost 4 bases and J 5 bases, leaving 11 bases between the germline ends. The CDR3 runs 13 residues. CDR3 nucleotide sequence: TGTGCCAGCAGCCTTGGGGCTTGGGAGACCCAGTACTTC. Its protein is CASSLGAWETQYF.

The chain couples TRBV27 to TRBJ2-4, with 10 bases aligning to TRBD2. Germline values: CDR1 MNHEY, CDR2 SMNVEV (reference sequence). This CDR3 comprises 13 residues. Losses at the gene ends were 8 bases for V and 5 bases for J; bases not matched to a gene: 3. CDR3 amino acids: CASHGLAENIQYF. CDR3 coding DNA: TGTGCCAGCCATGGACTAGCGGAAAACATTCAGTACTTC.

The chain links TRBV9 to TRBJ1-2; a weak D match, TRBD1 (6 bases). The V gene's germline CDR1 is SGDLS and CDR2 YYNGEE. This CDR3 has 13 residues. The V and J ends lost 4 bases and 2 bases respectively, with 9 bases between them. The CDR3 DNA sequence: TGTGCCAGCAGCACAGGACAGAACTATGGCTACACCTTC. It yields the protein CASSTGQNYGYTF.

This sequence joins TRBV5-4 and TRBJ2-5; 7 nucleotides align to TRBD2. Germline CDR1 is SGHNT and CDR2 is YYREEE (reference sequence). Losses at the gene ends were 4 bases for V and 5 bases for J; bases not matched to a gene: 11. The length of the CDR3 is 15 residues. This CDR3 reads CASSGTREGRETQYF. In DNA form, the CDR3 reads TGTGCCAGCAGCGGAACTAGGGAGGGCCGTGAGACCCAGTACTTC.

V and J are TRBV7-3 and TRBJ2-5, with 7 bases aligning to TRBD1. The CDR3 sequence is 15 residues long. CDR1 and CDR2 from the germline V gene are SGHTA and FQGTGA. With V trimmed by 5 bases and J by 2 bases, 8 bases remained unmatched. CDR3 bases: TGTGCCAGCAGCCCCGGGACAGCCAAACAAGAGACCCAGTACTTC. This sequence encodes CASSPGTAKQETQYF. Filled out from reference TRBV7-3 and TRBJ2-5, the complete variable domain reads GAGVSQTPSNKVTEKGKYVELRCDPISGHTALYWYRQSLGQGPEFLIYFQGTGAADDSGLPNDRFFAVRPEGSVSTLKIQRTERGDSAVYLCASSPGTAKQETQYFGPGTRLLVL.

J is TRBJ1-1 and V is TRBV6-5; D gene unclear. Germline loops: CDR1 MNHEY, CDR2 SVGAGI. The CDR3 contains 13 residues. The V gene lost 6 bases and the J gene lost 3 bases, with 11 bases spanning the gap. CDR3 in DNA: TGTGCCAGCAGCCTCCCGGGAGACACTGAAGCTTTCTTT. Its protein is CASSLPGDTEAFF.

The chain is built from TRBV9 and TRBJ1-2; D call uncertain. The CDR3 is made up of 14 amino acids. Per the germline V gene, CDR1 is SGDLS and CDR2 is YYNGEE. V lost 3 bases to trimming and J lost 3 bases, with 12 bases between them. CDR3 protein: CASSAPDLHYGYTF. In DNA, the CDR3 is TGTGCCAGCAGCGCTCCTGACTTACACTATGGCTACACCTTC.

The V and J genes are TRBV15 and TRBJ2-5, with 8 bases lining up with TRBD2. The V gene end was trimmed by 0 bases and the J gene end by 4 bases; junction bases not matched to a gene: 7. The CDR3 consists of 16 residues. Germline V gene data show CDR1 as LNHNV and CDR2 as YYDKDF (reference sequence). The CDR3 loop is CATSRDAAGGIETQYF. The CDR3 DNA follows: TGTGCCACCAGCAGAGACGCCGCGGGGGGTATAGAGACCCAGTACTTC.

This clone was found many times. V and J are TRBV19 and TRBJ2-1, with D perhaps TRBD2 (6 bases). This CDR3 is 15 amino acids long. The V end lost 5 bases, the J end lost 3 bases, and 14 bases lay between the germline ends. CDR1 and CDR2 (germline): LNHDA, SQIVND (reference sequence). CDR3 DNA sequence: TGTGCCAGTAGTCCCGGGGGTTCCCTCTACAATGAGCAGTTCTTC. It codes for CASSPGGSLYNEQFF.

J is TRBJ2-7 and V is TRBV3-1 (or the pseudogene TRBV3-2), with 8 bases identical to TRBD2. There are 15 residues in the CDR3. CDR1 and CDR2 from the germline V gene are LGHDT and YNNKEL (reference sequence). J gave up 2 bases and V 5 bases, and 8 bases lay outside the gene matches. The CDR3 region is CASSITSGTTYEQYF. CDR3 in DNA: TGTGCCAGCAGCATTACTAGCGGCACAACCTACGAGCAGTACTTC.

The chain has TRBV5-6 and TRBJ1-6, with TRBD1 identical over 7 bases. Germline lookup yields CDR1 SGHDT and CDR2 YYEEEE. The CDR3 runs to 15 residues. The J segment lost 6 bases and the V segment lost 4 bases, leaving 7 bases of the junction unmatched. CDR3 region: CASSDPTGINSPLHF. The CDR3 coding sequence is TGTGCCAGCAGCGATCCGACAGGGATTAATTCACCCCTCCACTTT.

The rearrangement links TRBV9 to TRBJ1-2, with 7 positions matching TRBD1. The V segment lost 2 bases and the J segment 5 bases; nucleotides outside the gene matches: 6. CDR1 is SGDLS, CDR2 YYNGEE, per germline. The CDR3 covers 14 residues. CDR3 region: CASSVMTGPYGYTF. In DNA, the CDR3 is TGTGCCAGCAGCGTGATGACAGGGCCTTATGGCTACACCTTC.

The gene calls are TRBV5-8 and TRBJ1-2, with a weak D call TRBD1 (6 bases). The germline V gene has CDR1 SGHTS and CDR2 YDEGEE. V was cut by 0 bases and J by 8 bases, with 14 bases left in between. CDR3 length equals 14 residues. CDR3 nucleotide sequence: TGTGCCAGCAGCTTGGCCTTACAGGGATCCGGCTACACCTTC. Amino acids: CASSLALQGSGYTF.

The V gene is TRBV6-4, the J gene TRBJ2-7; perhaps TRBD1 as D (6 bases). The germline V gene has CDR1 MRHNA and CDR2 SNTAGT. CDR3 length: 12 amino acids. V gave up 2 bases and J gave up 5 bases, with 7 bases separating them. The CDR3 sequence is CASSDGTHEQYF. The DNA of the CDR3 is TGTGCCAGCAGTGACGGGACACACGAGCAGTACTTC.

The chain joins TRBV5-4 to TRBJ1-1; no clear D. Germline CDR1 is SGHNT and CDR2 is YYREEE (reference sequence). The CDR3 covers 12 residues. Between the trimmed V and J ends, which lost 0 bases and 6 bases, there was a span of 6 bases. The CDR3 loop reads CASSLEAAEAFF. Written as DNA, the CDR3 is TGTGCCAGCAGCTTGGAAGCGGCTGAAGCTTTCTTT.

The chain links TRBV19 to TRBJ1-5, with D perhaps matching TRBD1 (5 bases). CDR3 length equals 15 residues. Germline V gene sequence: CDR1 LNHDA, CDR2 SQIVND (reference sequence). Trimming left V 4 bases short and J 3 bases short, with 13 bases between. CDR3 in DNA: TGTGCCAGTAGTAGGGGGGTTGTTGACAATCAGCCCCAGCATTTT. Protein sequence: CASSRGVVDNQPQHF.

The chain is built from TRBV29-1 and TRBJ2-6; D is ambiguous. Trimming stripped 4 bases from V and 4 bases from J, with 8 bases between. The CDR3 loop spans 13 amino acids. The V gene's germline CDR1 is SQVTM and CDR2 ANQGSEA. Here the CDR3 DNA reads TGCAGCGTTGGCGCGGCGGGGGCCAACGTCCTGACTTTC. It yields the protein CSVGAAGANVLTF.

The chain couples TRBV27 to TRBJ1-4, with TRBD1 as a possible D gene (6 bases). The CDR3 has 12 residues. Germline loops: CDR1 MNHEY, CDR2 SMNVEV (reference sequence). The V end was cut by 3 bases, the J end by 8 bases, with 7 bases between. CDR3 loop: CASSFQGEKLFF. The DNA of the CDR3 is TGTGCCAGCAGTTTTCAGGGGGAAAAACTGTTTTTT.

This clone was counted once. The rearrangement uses TRBV7-8 and TRBJ1-1, with D perhaps TRBD1 (5 bases). This CDR3 is 14 amino acids long. V was pared by 4 bases and J by 1 base, with 10 bases between. The germline V gene encodes CDR1 SGHVS and CDR2 FQNEAQ. For the CDR3, the DNA is TGTGCCAGCAGCTCCGCGGGGCAGAACACTGAAGCTTTCTTT. As protein: CASSSAGQNTEAFF.

The chain combines TRBV7-3 with TRBJ2-7, with 11 positions matching TRBD1. Germline CDR1 SGHTA, CDR2 FQGTGA. The CDR3 is 13 residues long. With 5 bases clipped from V and 6 bases from J, the junction kept 3 bases outside the gene matches. In DNA, the CDR3 is TGTGCCAGCAGCACCGGGACAGGGGGCGAGCAGTACTTC. Encoded protein: CASSTGTGGEQYF.

The gene calls are TRBV9 and TRBJ2-7, with 7 nucleotides matching TRBD2. V trimming: 0 bases; J trimming: 6 bases; junction bases outside the gene matches: 6. The CDR3 extends over 14 amino acids. The germline V gene encodes CDR1 SGDLS and CDR2 YYNGEE. The CDR3 DNA follows: TGTGCCAGCAGCGTAGGTTGGGGGGGAGGCGAGCAGTACTTC. It translates to CASSVGWGGGEQYF.

The chain has TRBV10-3 and TRBJ1-3; TRBD1 matches 9 bases. The CDR3 has 16 amino acids. Trimming removed 3 bases from V and 4 bases from J; junction bases left unmatched: 7. Germline CDR1 reads ENHRY; CDR2 reads SYGVKD. The CDR3: CAISDSTGGRGNTIYF. In nucleotides, the CDR3 is TGTGCCATCAGTGACTCAACAGGGGGCAGGGGAAACACCATATATTTT.

Only one count was recorded for this clone. CDR3 loop: CSVYSGGARELFF. In nucleotides, the CDR3 is TGCAGCGTTTATAGCGGGGGGGCCCGGGAGCTGTTTTTT. The chain employs TRBV29-1 and TRBJ2-2; TRBD2 matches 11 bases. The germline CDR1 and CDR2 sequences are SQVTM and ANQGSEA. This CDR3 has 13 amino acids. V gave up 5 bases and J gave up 9 bases; unmatched junction bases: 5.

This chain uses TRBV7-3 with TRBJ2-1, with D maybe TRBD2 (6 bases). CDR1 is SGHTA and CDR2 is FQGTGA in the germline V gene. Trimming left V 4 bases short and J 4 bases short, with 8 bases between. The CDR3 sequence is 13 residues long. This chain's CDR3 is CASSSAGYNEQFF. The CDR3, as DNA: TGTGCCAGCAGCTCGGCGGGGTACAATGAGCAGTTCTTC.

This clone was seen at least ten times. The V call is TRBV10-3, the J call TRBJ1-1; D possibly corresponds to TRBD1 (5 bases). The CDR3 extends over 12 amino acids. In germline, CDR1 is ENHRY, CDR2 SYGVKD. The V end lost 7 bases, the J end lost 3 bases, and 9 bases lay between the germline ends. The CDR3 loop reads CAINGGDTEAFF. In nucleotides, the CDR3 is TGTGCCATCAACGGGGGGGACACTGAAGCTTTCTTT.